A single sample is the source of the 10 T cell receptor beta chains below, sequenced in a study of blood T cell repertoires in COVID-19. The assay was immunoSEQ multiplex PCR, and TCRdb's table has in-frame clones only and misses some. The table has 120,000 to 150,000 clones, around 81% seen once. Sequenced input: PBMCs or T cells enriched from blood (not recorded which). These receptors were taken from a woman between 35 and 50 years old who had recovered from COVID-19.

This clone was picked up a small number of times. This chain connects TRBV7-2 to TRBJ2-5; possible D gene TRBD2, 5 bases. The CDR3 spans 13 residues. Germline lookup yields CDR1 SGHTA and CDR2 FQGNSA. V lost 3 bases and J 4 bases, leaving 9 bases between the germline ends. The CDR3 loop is CASSFGGRETQYF. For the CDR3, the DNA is TGTGCCAGCAGCTTCGGAGGTCGAGAGACCCAGTACTTC.

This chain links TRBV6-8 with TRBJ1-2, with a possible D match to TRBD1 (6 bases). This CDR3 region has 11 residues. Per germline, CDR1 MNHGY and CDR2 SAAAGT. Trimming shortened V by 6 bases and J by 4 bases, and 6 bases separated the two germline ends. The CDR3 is CASRGGYGYTF. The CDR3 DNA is TGTGCCAGCAGAGGGGGCTATGGCTACACCTTC.

The CDR3 sequence is CASSATSTGTSSNTGELFF. Here the CDR3 DNA reads TGTGCCAGCAGCGCTACTTCAACCGGGACTAGCTCAAACACCGGGGAGCTGTTTTTT. The rearrangement uses TRBV9 and TRBJ2-2; TRBD2 matches 9 bases. The CDR3 length is 19 residues. The germline V gene has CDR1 SGDLS and CDR2 YYNGEE. V lost 3 bases, J lost 2 bases, and 14 bases stayed unmatched.

CDR3 nucleotides: TGTGCCAGCAGCCCCTCTGCAAGCGGGGGGGCAAGTGAGCAGTTCTTC. Protein: CASSPSASGGASEQFF. The chain uses TRBV5-4 and TRBJ2-1; TRBD2 matches 10 bases. Losses at the gene ends were 4 bases for V and 9 bases for J; bases not matched to a gene: 13. CDR1 and CDR2 (germline): SGHNT, YYREEE (reference sequence). The CDR3 covers 16 residues.

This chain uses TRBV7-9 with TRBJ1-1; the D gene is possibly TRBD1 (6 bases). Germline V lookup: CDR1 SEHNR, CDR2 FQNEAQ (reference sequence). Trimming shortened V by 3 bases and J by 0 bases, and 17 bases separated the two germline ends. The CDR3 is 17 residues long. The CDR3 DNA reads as TGTGCCAGCAGCTTGAAGGTCGACGGACAGATGAACACTGAAGCTTTCTTT. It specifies CASSLKVDGQMNTEAFF.

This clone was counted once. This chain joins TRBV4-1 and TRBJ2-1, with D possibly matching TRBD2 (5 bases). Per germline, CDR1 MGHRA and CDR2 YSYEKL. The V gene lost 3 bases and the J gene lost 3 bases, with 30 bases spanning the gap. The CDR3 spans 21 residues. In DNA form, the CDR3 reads TGCGCCAGCAGCCAGATTTGGCTTCTTACGAGACTATTTCCCCGCTACAATGAGCAGTTCTTC. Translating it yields CASSQIWLLTRLFPRYNEQFF.

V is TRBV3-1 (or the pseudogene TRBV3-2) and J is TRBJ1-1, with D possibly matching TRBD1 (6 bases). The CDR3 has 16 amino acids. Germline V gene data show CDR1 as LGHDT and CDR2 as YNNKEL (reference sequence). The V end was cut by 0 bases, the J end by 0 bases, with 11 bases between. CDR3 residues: CASSQEGQLMNTEAFF. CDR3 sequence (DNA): TGTGCCAGCAGCCAAGAAGGACAGTTAATGAACACTGAAGCTTTCTTT.

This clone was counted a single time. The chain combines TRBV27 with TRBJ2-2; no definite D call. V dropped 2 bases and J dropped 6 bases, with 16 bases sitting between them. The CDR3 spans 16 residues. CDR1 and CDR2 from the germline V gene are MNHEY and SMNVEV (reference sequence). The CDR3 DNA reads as TGTGCCAGCAGTTTAGGCGTCCGGATGAGCGCCGGGGAGCTGTTTTTT. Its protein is CASSLGVRMSAGELFF.

CDR3 sequence (DNA): TGTGCCAGTAGTATCACCGTGGACACCTCTGGAAACACCATATATTTT. Amino acids: CASSITVDTSGNTIYF. The chain carries TRBV19 and TRBJ1-3; possibly TRBD1 for D (5 bases). Germline CDR1 and CDR2: LNHDA and SQIVND (reference sequence). The germline V and J ends were trimmed by 3 bases and 0 bases, with 12 bases remaining between them. This CDR3 contains 16 residues.

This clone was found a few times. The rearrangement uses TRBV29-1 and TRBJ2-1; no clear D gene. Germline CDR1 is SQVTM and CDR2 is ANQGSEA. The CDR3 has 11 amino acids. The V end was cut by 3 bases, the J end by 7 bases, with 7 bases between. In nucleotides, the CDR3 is TGCAGCGTTGAGACTTTAAATGAGCAGTTCTTC. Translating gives CSVETLNEQFF.